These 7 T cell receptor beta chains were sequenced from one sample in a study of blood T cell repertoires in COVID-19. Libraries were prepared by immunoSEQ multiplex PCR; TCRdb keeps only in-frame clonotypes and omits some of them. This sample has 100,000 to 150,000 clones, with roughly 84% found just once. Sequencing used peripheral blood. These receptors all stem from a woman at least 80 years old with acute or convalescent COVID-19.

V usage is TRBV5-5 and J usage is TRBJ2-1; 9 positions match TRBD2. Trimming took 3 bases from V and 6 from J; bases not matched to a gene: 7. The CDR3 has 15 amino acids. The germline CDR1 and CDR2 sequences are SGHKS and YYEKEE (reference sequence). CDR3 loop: CASSWGLAGINEQFF. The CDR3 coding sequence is TGTGCCAGCAGCTGGGGCCTAGCGGGGATCAATGAGCAGTTCTTC.

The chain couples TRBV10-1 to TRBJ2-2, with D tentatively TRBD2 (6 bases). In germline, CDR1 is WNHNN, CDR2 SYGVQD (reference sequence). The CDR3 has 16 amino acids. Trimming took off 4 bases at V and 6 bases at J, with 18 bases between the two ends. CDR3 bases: TGCGCCAGCAGTGCCGGGACTGGTCTGACGGCCGGGGAGCTGTTTTTT. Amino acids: CASSAGTGLTAGELFF.

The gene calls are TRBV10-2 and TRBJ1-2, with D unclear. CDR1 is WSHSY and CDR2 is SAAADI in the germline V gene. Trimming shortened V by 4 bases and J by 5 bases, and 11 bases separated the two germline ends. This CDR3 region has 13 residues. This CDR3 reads CASSVGILYGYTF. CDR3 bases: TGCGCCAGCAGTGTCGGGATTCTTTATGGCTACACCTTC.

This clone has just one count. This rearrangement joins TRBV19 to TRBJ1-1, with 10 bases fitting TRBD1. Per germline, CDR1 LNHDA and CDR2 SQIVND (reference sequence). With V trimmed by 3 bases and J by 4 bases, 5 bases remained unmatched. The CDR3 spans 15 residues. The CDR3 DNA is TGTGCCAGTAGTATTCGGGACAGGGGTGGCACTGAAGCTTTCTTT. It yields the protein CASSIRDRGGTEAFF.

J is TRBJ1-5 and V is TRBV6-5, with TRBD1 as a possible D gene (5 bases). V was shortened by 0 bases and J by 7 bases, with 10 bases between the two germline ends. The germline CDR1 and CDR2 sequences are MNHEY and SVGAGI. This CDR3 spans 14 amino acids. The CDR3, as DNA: TGTGCCAGCAGTTACTCGGGGGGAGAACAGCCCCAGCATTTT. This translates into CASSYSGGEQPQHF.

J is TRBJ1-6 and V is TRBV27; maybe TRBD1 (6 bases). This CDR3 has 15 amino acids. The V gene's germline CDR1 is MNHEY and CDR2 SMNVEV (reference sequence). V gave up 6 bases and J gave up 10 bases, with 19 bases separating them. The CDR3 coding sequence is TGTGCCAGCAGGATGGTGAACAGGGTCCGGTCACCCCTCCACTTT. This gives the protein CASRMVNRVRSPLHF.

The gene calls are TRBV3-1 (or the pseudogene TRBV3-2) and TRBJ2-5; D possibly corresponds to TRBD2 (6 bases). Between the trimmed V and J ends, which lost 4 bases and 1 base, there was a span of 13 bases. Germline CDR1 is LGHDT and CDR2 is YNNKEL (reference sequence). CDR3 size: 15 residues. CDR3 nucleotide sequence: TGTGCCAGCAGCCCCTATCGGGAGATCCAAGAGACCCAGTACTTC. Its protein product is CASSPYREIQETQYF.